The TCR beta chain described here comes from a study of cytomegalovirus exposure and HLA in healthy donors. Study results and limitations: For most TCR sequences rarity was the rule, although some public TCRs occurred in many donors.

60 Vbeta and 13 Jbeta primers were used in PCR. This table comes from immunoSEQ multiplex PCR, and its TCRdb copy is limited to in-frame clones, with some not included. The sample consists of fewer than 150,000 clones, 70% to 75% of them appearing once. V dropped 3 bases and J dropped 0 bases, with 12 bases sitting between them. From germline, CDR1 is SGDLS and CDR2 YYNGEE. This CDR3 is 15 amino acids long. Worth noting for this clone: Its antigen is still unknown.

The receptor was isolated from a woman aged 35 to 49 in good health and CMV-seronegative. The chain joins TRBV9 to TRBJ1-2; maybe TRBD1 (5 bases). The specimen sequenced was PBMCs. Written as DNA, the CDR3 is TGTGCCAGCAGCGGCACAGGAGGGGCTAACTATGGCTACACCTTC. Protein: CASSGTGGANYGYTF.